These T cell receptor beta chains were read from a single sample in a study of blood T cell repertoires in COVID-19. Libraries were prepared by immunoSEQ multiplex PCR; TCRdb keeps only in-frame clonotypes and omits some of them. The repertoire consists of about 200,000 clones, with 80% to 85% occurring once and the leading ten covering over 6.5%. The specimen was PBMCs or T cells enriched from blood (not recorded which). The receptors stem from a middle-aged man who had recovered from COVID-19. The CDR3 runs from the conserved cysteine through the conserved F or W.

CDR3aa	v_gene
CAISESKDRSYGYTF	TRBV10-3
CASSRQGLILKGNTIYF	TRBV4-1
CASSAAGYQETQYF	TRBV5-6
CSVIGGISSGYTF	TRBV29-1
CASSPGLAGGHRETQYF	TRBV7-9
CASSEGYSGGSYFYEQYF	TRBV5-6
CASSRDGQNTGELFF	TRBV7-3
CASSFAGTGGTGELFF	TRBV5-1
CASSVAPGSSSGNTIYF	TRBV9
CASSLGTGFNEKLFF	TRBV5-1
CASSQEEGVNSPLHF	TRBV4-2
CASRLGTENTGELFF	TRBV5-1
CASSLQQGATGNTIYF	TRBV5-4
CASSGNPGTGGTEAFF	TRBV2
CASSQLTGGATGYTF	TRBV4-3